Given below is one TCR beta chain in context. Its antigen is still unknown. This specimen belongs to a study of neurological immune-mediated disorders. Study-wide results and limits: Phylogenetically, 18 of 34 multiple sclerosis patients' repertoires fell into one related-CDR3 cluster, a possible signature.

The making of cDNA relied on 5'RACE with 10-nucleotide random UMIs. Every sequencing run drew on 15-18 subjects and yielded over 190 million TCR-beta sequences. TCRdb reanalysed the 5' RACE reads using MiXCR and keeps one entry per CDR3 protein. Of 55,000 to 70,000 distinct CDR3 sequences in the sample, around 4.8% were seen once. Unsorted libraries were prepared from 2 million PBMCs that had been stored at -80 C. Sequenced material: PBMCs. This TCR was recovered from a woman aged 50 to 60 with multiple sclerosis.

The CDR3 sequence: CASSPTWGEQYF. The CDR3 DNA is TGTGCCAGCAGCCCAACCTGGGGCGAGCAGTACTTC. The genes are TRBV11-2 and TRBJ2-7; D remains ambiguous. The CDR3 totals 12 residues. In germline, CDR1 is SGHAT, CDR2 FQNNGV. V was clipped by 5 bases and J by 6 bases, with 11 bases between them. Combining the CDR3 with reference TRBV11-2 and TRBJ2-7 gives the whole variable domain EAGVAQSPRYKIIEKRQSVAFWCNPISGHATLYWYQQILGQGPKLLIQFQNNGVVDDSQLPKDRFSAERLKGVDSTLKIQPAKLEDSAVYLCASSPTWGEQYFGPGTRLTVT.